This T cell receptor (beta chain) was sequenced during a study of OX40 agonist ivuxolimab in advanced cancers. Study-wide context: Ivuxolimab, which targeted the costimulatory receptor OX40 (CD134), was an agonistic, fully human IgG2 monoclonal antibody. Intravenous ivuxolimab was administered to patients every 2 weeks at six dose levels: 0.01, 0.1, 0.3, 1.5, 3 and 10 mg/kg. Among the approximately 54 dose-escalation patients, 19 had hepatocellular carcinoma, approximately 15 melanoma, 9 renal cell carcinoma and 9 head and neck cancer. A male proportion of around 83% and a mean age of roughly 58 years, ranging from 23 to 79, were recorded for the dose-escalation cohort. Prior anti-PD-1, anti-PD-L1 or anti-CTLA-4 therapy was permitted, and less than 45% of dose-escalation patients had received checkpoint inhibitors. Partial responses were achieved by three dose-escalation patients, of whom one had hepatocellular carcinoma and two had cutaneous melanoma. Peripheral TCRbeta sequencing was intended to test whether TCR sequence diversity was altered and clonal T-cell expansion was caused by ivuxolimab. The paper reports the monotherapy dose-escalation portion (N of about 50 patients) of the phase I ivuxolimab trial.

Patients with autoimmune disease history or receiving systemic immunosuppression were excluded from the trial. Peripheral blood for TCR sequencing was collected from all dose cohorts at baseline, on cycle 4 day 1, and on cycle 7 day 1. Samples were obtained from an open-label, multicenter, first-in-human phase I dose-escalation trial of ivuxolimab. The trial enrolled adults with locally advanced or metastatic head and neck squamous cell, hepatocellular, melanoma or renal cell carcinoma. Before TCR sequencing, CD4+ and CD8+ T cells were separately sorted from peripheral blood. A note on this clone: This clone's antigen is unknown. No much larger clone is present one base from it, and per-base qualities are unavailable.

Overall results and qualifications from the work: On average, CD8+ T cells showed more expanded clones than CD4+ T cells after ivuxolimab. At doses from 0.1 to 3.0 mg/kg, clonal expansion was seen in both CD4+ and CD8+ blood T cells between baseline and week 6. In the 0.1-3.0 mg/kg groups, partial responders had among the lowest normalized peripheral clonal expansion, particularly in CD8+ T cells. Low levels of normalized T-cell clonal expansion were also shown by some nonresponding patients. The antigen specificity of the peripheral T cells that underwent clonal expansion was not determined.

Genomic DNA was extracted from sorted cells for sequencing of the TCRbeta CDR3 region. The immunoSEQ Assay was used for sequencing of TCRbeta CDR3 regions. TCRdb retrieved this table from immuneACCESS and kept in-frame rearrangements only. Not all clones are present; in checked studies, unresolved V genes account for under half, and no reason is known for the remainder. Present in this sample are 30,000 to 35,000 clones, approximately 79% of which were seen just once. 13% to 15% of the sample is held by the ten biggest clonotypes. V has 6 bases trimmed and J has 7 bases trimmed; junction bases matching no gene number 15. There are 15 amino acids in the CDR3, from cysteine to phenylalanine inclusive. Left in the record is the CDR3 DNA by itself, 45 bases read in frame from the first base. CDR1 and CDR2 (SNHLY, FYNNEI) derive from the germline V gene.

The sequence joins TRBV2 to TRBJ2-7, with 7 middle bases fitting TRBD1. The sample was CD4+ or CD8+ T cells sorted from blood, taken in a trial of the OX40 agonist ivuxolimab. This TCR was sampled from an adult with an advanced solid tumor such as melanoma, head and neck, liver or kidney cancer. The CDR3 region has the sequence CASRAEQGYVGEQYF. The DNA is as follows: TGTGCCAGCAGAGCGGAACAGGGGTACGTCGGGGAGCAGTACTTC.